This TCR beta chain was sequenced in a study of blood T cell repertoires in COVID-19. About the research overall: Specimens from acute and convalescent COVID-19 originated in the United States, Italy and Spain. Sample material is recorded as cDNA or gDNA derived from T cells, B-cell-depleted T cells, or PBMCs.

V lost 5 bases and J lost 6; bases outside the gene matches: 10. CDR3 size: 15 residues. Per germline, CDR1 LNHDA and CDR2 SQIVND (reference sequence). Original processing notes: Estimation of nucleated cell counts was performed using reference gene primer amplification. Assay: immunoSEQ multiplex PCR; the TCRdb copy retains only in-frame clones and omits some. That table gives V, J and clone size, and the DNA gave D and trimming. The sample contains some 240,000 clones, about 91% of which appear only once. The clonotype comes from a woman aged 40-49 years who had recovered from COVID-19. Source material: peripheral blood. This chain uses TRBV19 with TRBJ1-2; 9 positions agree with TRBD1. The CDR3 region is CASSLPGQGRDGYTF. As DNA, the CDR3 is TGTGCCAGTAGTTTACCGGGACAGGGAAGGGATGGCTACACCTTC.